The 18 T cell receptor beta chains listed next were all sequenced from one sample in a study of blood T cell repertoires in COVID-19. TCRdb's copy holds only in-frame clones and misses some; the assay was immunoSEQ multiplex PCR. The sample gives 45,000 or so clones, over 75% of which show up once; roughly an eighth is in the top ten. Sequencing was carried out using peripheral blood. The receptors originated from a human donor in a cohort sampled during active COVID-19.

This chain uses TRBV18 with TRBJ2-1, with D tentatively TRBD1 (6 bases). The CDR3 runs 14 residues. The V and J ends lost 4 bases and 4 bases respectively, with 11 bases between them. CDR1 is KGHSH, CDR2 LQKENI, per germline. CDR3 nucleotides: TGTGCCAGCTCACGATGGCAGGGGTACAATGAGCAGTTCTTC. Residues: CASSRWQGYNEQFF.

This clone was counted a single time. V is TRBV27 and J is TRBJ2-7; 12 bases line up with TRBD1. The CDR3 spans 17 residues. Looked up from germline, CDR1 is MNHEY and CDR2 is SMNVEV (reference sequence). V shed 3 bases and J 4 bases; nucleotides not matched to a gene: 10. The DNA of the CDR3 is TGTGCCAGCAGTTTCCCCGGGACAGGGGGCGTGCGGTACGAGCAGTACTTC. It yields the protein CASSFPGTGGVRYEQYF.

This chain's CDR3 is CASSNQETQYF. CDR3 DNA: TGTGCCAGCTCCAACCAAGAGACCCAGTACTTC. The chain joins TRBV6-5 to TRBJ2-5, with D hard to call. There are 11 residues in the CDR3. Looked up from germline, CDR1 is MNHEY and CDR2 is SVGAGI. Trimming stripped 8 bases from V and 0 bases from J, with 4 bases between.

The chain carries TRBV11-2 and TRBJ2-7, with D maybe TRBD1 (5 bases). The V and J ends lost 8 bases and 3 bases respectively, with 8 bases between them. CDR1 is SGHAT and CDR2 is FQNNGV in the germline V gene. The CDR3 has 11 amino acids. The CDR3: CASRTYYEQYF. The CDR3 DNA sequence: TGTGCCAGCCGGACATACTACGAGCAGTACTTC. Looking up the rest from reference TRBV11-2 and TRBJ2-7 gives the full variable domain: EAGVAQSPRYKIIEKRQSVAFWCNPISGHATLYWYQQILGQGPKLLIQFQNNGVVDDSQLPKDRFSAERLKGVDSTLKIQPAKLEDSAVYLCASRTYYEQYFGPGTRLTVT.

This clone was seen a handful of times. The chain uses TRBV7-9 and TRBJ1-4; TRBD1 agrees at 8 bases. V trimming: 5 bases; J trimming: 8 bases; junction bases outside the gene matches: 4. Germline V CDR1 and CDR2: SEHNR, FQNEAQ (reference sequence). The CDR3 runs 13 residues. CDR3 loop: CASSQGAGEKLFF. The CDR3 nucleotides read TGTGCCAGCAGCCAGGGGGCCGGGGAAAAACTGTTTTTT.

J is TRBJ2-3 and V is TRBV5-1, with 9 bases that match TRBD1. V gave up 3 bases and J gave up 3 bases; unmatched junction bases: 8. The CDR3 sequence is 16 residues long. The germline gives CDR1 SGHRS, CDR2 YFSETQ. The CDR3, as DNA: TGCGCCAGCAGCTCCGGGACAGGGCTGGGAACAGATACGCAGTATTTT. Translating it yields CASSSGTGLGTDTQYF.

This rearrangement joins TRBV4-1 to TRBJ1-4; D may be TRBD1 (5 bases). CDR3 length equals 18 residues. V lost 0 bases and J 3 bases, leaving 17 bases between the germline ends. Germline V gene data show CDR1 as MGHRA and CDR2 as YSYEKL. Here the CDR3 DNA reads TGCGCCAGCAGCCAAGATTTTGGCAGGGTAATTTCTAATGAAAAACTGTTTTTT. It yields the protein CASSQDFGRVISNEKLFF.

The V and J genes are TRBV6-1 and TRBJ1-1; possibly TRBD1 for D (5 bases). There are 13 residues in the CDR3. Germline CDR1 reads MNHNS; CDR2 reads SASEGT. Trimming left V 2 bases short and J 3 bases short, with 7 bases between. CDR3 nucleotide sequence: TGTGCCAGCAGTGAAACCAGGGACACTGAAGCTTTCTTT. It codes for CASSETRDTEAFF.

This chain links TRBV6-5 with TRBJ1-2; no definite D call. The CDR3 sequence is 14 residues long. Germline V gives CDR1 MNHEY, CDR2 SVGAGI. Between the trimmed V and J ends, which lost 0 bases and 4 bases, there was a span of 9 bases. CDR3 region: CASSYSGGGYGYTF. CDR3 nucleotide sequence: TGTGCCAGCAGTTACTCTGGCGGTGGCTATGGCTACACCTTC.

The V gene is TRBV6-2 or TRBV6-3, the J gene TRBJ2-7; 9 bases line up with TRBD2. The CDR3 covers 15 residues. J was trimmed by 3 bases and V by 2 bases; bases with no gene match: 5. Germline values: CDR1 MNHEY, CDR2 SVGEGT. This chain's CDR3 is CASSYGTSILYEQYF. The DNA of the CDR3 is TGTGCCAGCAGTTACGGGACTAGCATCCTCTACGAGCAGTACTTC.

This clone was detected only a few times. CDR3: CASSPEQGAETQYF. CDR3 bases: TGTGCCAGCTCACCCGAACAGGGGGCGGAGACCCAGTACTTC. The chain employs TRBV18 and TRBJ2-5; 9 bases align to TRBD1. The CDR3 has 14 amino acids. With 3 bases clipped from V and 5 bases from J, the junction kept 4 bases outside the gene matches. Germline CDR1 and CDR2: KGHSH and LQKENI.

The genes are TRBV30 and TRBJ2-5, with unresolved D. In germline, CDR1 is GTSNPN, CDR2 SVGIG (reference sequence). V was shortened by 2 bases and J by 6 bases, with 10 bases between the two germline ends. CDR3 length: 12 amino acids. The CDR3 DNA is TGTGCCTGGAGTCCTGGTGGGCAGACCCAGTACTTC. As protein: CAWSPGGQTQYF.

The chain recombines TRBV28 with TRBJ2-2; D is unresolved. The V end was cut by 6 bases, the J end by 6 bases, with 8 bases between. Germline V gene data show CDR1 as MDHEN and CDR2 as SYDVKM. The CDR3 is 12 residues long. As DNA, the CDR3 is TGTGCCAGCAGCCTAGATTCCGGGGAGCTGTTTTTT. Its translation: CASSLDSGELFF.

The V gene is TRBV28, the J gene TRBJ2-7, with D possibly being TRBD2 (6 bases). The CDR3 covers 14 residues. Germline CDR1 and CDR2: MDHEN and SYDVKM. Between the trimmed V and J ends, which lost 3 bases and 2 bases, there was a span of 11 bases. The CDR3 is CASSLGTPTYEQYF. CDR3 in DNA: TGTGCCAGCAGTTTGGGGACTCCTACCTACGAGCAGTACTTC.

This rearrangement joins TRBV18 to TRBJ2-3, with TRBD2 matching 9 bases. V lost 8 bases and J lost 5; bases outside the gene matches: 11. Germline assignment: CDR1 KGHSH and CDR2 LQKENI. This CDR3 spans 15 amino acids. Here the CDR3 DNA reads TGTGCCAGCGCCACGCGGGAGGGCCTGGGAGATACGCAGTATTTT. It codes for CASATREGLGDTQYF.

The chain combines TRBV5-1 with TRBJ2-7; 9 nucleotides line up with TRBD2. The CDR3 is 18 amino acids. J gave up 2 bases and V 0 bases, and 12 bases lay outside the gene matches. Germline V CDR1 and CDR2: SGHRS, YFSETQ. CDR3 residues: CASSLALAGAGRTYEQYF. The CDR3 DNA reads TGCGCCAGCAGCTTGGCCTTAGCGGGAGCGGGCAGAACCTACGAGCAGTACTTC.

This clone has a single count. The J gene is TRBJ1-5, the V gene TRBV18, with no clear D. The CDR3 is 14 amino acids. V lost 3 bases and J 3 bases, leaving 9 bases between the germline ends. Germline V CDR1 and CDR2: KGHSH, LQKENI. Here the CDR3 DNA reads TGTGCCAGCTCACCCGCCGGGTTCAATCAGCCCCAGCATTTT. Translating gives CASSPAGFNQPQHF.

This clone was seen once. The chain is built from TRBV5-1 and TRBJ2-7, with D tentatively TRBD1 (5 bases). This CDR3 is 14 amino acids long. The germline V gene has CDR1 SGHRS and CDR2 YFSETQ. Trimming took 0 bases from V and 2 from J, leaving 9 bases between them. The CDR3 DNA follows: TGCGCCAGCAGCTTGGAGCAGGGAACCTACGAGCAGTACTTC. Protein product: CASSLEQGTYEQYF. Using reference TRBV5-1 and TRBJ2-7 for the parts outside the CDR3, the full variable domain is KAGVTQTPRYLIKTRGQQVTLSCSPISGHRSVSWYQQTPGQGLQFLFEYFSETQRNKGNFPGRFSGRQFSNSRSEMNVSTLELGDSALYLCASSLEQGTYEQYFGPGTRLTVT.